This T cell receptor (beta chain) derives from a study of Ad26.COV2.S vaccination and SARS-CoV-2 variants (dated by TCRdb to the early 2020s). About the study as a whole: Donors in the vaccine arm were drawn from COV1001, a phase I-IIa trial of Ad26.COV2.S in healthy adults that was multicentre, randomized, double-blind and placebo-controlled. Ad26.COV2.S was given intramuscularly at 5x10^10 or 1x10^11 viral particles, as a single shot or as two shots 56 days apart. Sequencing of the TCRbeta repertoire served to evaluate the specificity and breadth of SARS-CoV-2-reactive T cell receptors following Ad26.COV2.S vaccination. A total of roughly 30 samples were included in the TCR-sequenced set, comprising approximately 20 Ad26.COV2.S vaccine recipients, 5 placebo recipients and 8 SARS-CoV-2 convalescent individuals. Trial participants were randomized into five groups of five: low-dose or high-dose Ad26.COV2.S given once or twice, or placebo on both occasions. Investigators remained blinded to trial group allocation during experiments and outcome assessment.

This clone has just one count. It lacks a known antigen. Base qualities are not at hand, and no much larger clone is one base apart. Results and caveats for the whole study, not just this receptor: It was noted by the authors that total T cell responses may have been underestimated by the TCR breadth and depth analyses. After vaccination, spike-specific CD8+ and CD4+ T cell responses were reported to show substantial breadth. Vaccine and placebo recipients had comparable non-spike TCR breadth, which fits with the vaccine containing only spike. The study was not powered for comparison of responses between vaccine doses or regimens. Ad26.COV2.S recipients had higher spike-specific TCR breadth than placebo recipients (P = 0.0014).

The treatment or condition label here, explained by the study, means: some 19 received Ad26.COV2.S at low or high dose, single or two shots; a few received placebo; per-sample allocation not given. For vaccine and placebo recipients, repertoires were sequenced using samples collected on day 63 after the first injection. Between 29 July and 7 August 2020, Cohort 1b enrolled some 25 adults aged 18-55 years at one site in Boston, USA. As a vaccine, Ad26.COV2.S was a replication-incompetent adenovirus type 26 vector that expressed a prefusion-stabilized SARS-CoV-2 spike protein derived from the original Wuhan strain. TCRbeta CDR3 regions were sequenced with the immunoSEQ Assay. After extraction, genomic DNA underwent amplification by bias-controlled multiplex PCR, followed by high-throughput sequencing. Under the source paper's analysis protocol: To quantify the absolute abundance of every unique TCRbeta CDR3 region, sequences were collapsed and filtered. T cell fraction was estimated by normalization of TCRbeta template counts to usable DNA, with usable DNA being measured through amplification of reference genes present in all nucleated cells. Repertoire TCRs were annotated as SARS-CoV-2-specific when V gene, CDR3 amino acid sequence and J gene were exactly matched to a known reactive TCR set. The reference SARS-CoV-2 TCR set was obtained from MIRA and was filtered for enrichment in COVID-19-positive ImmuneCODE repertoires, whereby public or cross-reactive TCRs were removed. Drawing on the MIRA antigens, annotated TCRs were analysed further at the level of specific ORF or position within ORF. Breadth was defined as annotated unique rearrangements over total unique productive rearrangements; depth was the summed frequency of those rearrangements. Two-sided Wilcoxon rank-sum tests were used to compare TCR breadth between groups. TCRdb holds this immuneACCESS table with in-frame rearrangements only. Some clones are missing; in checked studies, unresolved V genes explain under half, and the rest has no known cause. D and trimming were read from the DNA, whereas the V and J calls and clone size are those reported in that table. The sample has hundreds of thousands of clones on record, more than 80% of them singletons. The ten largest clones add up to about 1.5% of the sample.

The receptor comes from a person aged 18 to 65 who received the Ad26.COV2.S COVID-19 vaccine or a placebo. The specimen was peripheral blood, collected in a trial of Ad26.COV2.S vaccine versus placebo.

The DNA sequence is given as TGTGCCAGCAGCAAAGCCGTCAGCCCCGGGACAGGGGTCACCGGGGAGCTGTTTTTT. This is translated as CASSKAVSPGTGVTGELFF. The chain uses TRBV21-1 and TRBJ2-2; TRBD1 is the table's D call, not checked against the DNA. TRBV21-1 is annotated as a pseudogene. The CDR3 goes from the cysteine to the phenylalanine over 19 residues. Only CDR3 DNA is held: 57 bases, read in frame from base 1.